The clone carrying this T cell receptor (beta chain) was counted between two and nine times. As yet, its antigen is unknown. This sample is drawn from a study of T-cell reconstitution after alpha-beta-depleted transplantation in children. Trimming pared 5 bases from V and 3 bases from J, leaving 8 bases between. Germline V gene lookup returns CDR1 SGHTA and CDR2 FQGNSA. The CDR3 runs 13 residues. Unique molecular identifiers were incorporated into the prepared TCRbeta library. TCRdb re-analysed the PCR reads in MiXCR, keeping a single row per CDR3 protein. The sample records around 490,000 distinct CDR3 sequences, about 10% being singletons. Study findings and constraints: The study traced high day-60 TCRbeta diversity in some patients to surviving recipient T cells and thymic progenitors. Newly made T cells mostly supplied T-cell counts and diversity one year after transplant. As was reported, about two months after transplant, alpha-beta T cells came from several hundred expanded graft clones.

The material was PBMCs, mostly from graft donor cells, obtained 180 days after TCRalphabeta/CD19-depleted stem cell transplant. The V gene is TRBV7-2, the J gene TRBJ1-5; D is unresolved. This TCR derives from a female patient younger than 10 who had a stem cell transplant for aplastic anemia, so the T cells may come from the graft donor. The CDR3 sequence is CASSRPPNQPQHF. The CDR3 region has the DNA TGTGCCAGCAGCCGACCCCCCAATCAGCCCCAGCATTTT.